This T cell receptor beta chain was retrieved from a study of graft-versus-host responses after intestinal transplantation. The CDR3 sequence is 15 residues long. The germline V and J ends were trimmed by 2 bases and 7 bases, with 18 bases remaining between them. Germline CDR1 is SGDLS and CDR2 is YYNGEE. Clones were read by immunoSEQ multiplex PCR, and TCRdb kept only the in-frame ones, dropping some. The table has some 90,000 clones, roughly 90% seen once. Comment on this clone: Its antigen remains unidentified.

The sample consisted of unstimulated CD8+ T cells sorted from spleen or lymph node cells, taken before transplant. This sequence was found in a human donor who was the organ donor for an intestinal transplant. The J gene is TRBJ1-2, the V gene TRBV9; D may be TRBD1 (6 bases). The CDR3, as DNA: TGTGCCAGCAGCGTGCCTGGGAGCAGGGGTAGTGGCTACACCTTC. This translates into CASSVPGSRGSGYTF.